Here is one T cell receptor beta chain with its context. The data originate from a study of blood T cell repertoires in COVID-19. Clones were sequenced by immunoSEQ multiplex PCR, and TCRdb holds only the in-frame ones, with some missing. Altogether 60,000 to 75,000 clones are present, 91% being singletons, with the ten largest covering approximately 7%. This CDR3 region has 13 residues. V gave up 1 base and J gave up 6 bases, with 7 bases separating them. Germline V gene data show CDR1 as SEHNR and CDR2 as FQNEAQ (reference sequence). Sequencing input: peripheral blood. This sequence originates from a middle-aged man with COVID-19, enrolled during active disease. The J gene is TRBJ1-3, the V gene TRBV7-9; D remains unclear. The DNA of the CDR3 is TGTGCCAGCAGCTTAGGGGAGGCAAACACCATATATTTT. Encoded protein: CASSLGEANTIYF.